The T cell receptor beta chain under discussion was sequenced for a study of blood T cell repertoires in COVID-19. Sequenced by immunoSEQ multiplex PCR; TCRdb stores in-frame clones only, minus some. The sample lists about 260,000 clones; around 90% were seen once. CDR1 is GTSNPN, CDR2 SVGIG, per germline (reference sequence). V lost 0 bases to trimming and J lost 5 bases, with 7 bases between them. The CDR3 is made up of 12 amino acids. This sequence was found in a woman in her thirties or forties who had been exposed to COVID-19. Material: PBMCs or T cells enriched from blood (not recorded which). V is TRBV30 and J is TRBJ1-2; a possible D gene is TRBD1 (5 bases). The CDR3 protein is CAWSVGEYGYTF. The CDR3 nucleotides read TGTGCCTGGAGTGTAGGGGAATATGGCTACACCTTC.